A single sample gave rise to the 2 T cell receptor beta chains below, sequenced in a study of molecular identifiers for immune sequencing clone quantification. Via MiXCR, TCRdb re-called the PCR reads, giving one row per CDR3 protein. The sample yields approximately 60,000 distinct CDR3 sequences, 15% to 20% seen once. The sequenced sample was naive CD8+ T cells from blood, with Jurkat cell RNA spiked in. Subset meaning: FACS-sorted CD8+CD4-CCR7+CD45RA+ naive T cells. The receptor source for this set is a human donor in good health. Some libraries in this study had Jurkat cell RNA spiked in.

To note about this clonotype: The conserved phenylalanine or tryptophan normally closing the CDR3 is absent here, so this likely arose from a read error. V gene TRBV11-2 combines with J gene TRBJ2-3, with 8 nucleotides matching TRBD2. Trimming cost V 10 bases and J 6 bases; bases outside gene matches: 6. The CDR3 covers 12 residues. From germline, CDR1 is SGHAT and CDR2 FQNNGV. The CDR3 loop is CATSGGTDTQYL. The CDR3 DNA is TGTGCCACAAGCGGGGGTACTGATACGCAGTATCTT.

In this sample, this clonotype turned up a few times. This chain joins TRBV20-1 and TRBJ2-7, with a possible D match to TRBD2 (6 bases). Germline assignment: CDR1 DFQATT and CDR2 SNEGSKA (reference sequence). The CDR3 is made up of 14 amino acids. The germline V and J ends were trimmed by 5 bases and 0 bases, with 14 bases remaining between them. Here the CDR3 DNA reads TGCAGTGCTGGGGGACTCGCGGTCTCCTACGAGCAGTACTTC. Translated, it gives CSAGGLAVSYEQYF.